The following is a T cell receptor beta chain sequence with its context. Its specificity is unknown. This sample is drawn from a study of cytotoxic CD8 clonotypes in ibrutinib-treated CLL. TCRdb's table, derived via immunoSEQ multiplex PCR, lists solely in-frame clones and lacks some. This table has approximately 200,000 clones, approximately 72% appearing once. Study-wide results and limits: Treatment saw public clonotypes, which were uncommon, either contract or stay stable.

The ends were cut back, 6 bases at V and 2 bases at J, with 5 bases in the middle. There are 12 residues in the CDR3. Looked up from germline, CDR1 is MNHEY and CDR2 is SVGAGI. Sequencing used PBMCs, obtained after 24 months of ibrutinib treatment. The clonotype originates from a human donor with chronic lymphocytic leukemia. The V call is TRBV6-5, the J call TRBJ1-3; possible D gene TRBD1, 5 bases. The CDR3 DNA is TGTGCCAGCAGAGGGGCTGGAAACACCATATATTTT. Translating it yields CASRGAGNTIYF.